The rows below give T cell receptor beta chains drawn from one sample of a study of response to subunit inactivated influenza vaccine. One entry per CDR3 protein, called by TCRdb with MiXCR from the RT-PCR reads. The data show 450,000 to 700,000 distinct CDR3 sequences, approximately 15% seen once. Sequenced here: PBMCs from blood, sampled approximately 12 days after vaccination. The receptors shown here come from a man over 45 who received an inactivated influenza vaccine. Both conserved end residues are part of each CDR3. The D gene is left open where the match is weak. The size of a clone is reported for some rows only, either as once, few or many, or as a class for expanded clones.

CASLQSSNQPQHF	TGTGCCAGTCTACAGAGCAGCAATCAGCCCCAGCATTTT	NA	many	TRBJ1-5	TRBV6-2/TRBV6-3
CASSLGSGLNTGELFF	TGCGCCAGCAGCTTGGGCAGCGGACTGAACACCGGGGAGCTGTTTTTT	NA	few	TRBJ2-2	TRBV5-1
CASRGYRDSGNTIYF	TGCGCCAGCAGGGGGTACAGGGATTCTGGAAACACCATATATTTT	NA	NA	TRBJ1-3	TRBV10-2
CASSFSSTGADTQYF	TGTGCCAGCAGCTTCAGCTCGACAGGGGCAGATACGCAGTATTTT	TRBD1	few	TRBJ2-3	TRBV11-1
CASSYSGSDSPLHF	TGTGCCAGCAGTTACTCGGGTTCCGATTCACCCCTCCACTTT	NA	few	TRBJ1-6	TRBV6-5
CASMGGSLSSYNSPLHF	TGTGCCAGCATGGGAGGCAGCCTGAGCTCCTATAATTCACCCCTCCACTTT	NA	few	TRBJ1-6	TRBV7-9
CSADRDPQYQETQYF	TGCAGTGCAGACCGGGACCCCCAGTACCAAGAGACCCAGTACTTC	NA	many	TRBJ2-5	TRBV20-1
CSARELGTGSYEQYF	TGCAGTGCTAGAGAGCTTGGGACAGGGAGCTACGAGCAGTACTTC	TRBD1	NA	TRBJ2-7	TRBV20-1
CASSSGTGPAGAQYF	TGTGCCAGCTCATCCGGGACAGGGCCCGCCGGGGCCCAGTACTTC	TRBD1	few	TRBJ2-5	TRBV18
CSVENFLGSGANVLTF	TGCAGCGTTGAAAACTTCCTTGGTTCTGGGGCCAACGTCCTGACTTTC	NA	few	TRBJ2-6	TRBV29-1
CSASTSGGAAQYF	TGCAGTGCTTCTACTAGCGGGGGGGCAGCCCAGTACTTC	TRBD2	NA	TRBJ2-5	TRBV20-1
CASRLTEGRETQYF	TGTGCCAGCAGATTAACGGAGGGGCGGGAGACCCAGTACTTC	NA	NA	TRBJ2-5	TRBV3-1
CASSLEAGEQFF	TGTGCCAGCAGCTTAGAGGCAGGGGAGCAGTTCTTC	NA	NA	TRBJ2-1	TRBV7-3
CASRGETASYF	TGCGCCAGCAGGGGAGAGACAGCCTCTTACTTC	NA	few	TRBJ2-7	TRBV5-1
CASSLGLASTGELFF	TGTGCCAGCAGCTTAGGACTAGCGAGCACCGGGGAGCTGTTTTTT	TRBD2	many	TRBJ2-2	TRBV7-8
CASSPIQGLATDTQYF	TGTGCCAGCAGTCCTATCCAGGGTCTTGCGACAGATACGCAGTATTTT	NA	few	TRBJ2-3	TRBV12-3/TRBV12-4